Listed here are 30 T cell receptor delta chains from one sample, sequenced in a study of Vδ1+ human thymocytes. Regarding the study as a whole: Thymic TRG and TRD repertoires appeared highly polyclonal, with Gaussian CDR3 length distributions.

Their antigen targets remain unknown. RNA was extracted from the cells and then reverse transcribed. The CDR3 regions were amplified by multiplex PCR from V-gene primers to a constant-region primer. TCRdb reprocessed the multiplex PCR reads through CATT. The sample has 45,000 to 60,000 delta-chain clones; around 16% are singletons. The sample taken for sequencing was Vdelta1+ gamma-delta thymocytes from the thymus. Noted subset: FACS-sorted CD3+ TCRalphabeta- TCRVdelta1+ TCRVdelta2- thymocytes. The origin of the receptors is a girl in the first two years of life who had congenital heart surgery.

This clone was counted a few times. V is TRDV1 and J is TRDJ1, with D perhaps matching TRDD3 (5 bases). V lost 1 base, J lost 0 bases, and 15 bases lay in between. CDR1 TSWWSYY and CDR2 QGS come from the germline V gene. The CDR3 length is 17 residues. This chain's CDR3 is CALGEPSSGANTDKLIF. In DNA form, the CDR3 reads TGTGCTCTTGGGGAACCCTCCTCGGGGGCCAACACCGATAAACTCATCTTT.

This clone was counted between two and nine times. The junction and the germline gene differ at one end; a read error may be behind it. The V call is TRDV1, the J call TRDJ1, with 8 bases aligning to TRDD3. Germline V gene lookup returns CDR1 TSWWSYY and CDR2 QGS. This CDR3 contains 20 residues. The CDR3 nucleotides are TGTGCTCTTAGGGAACGGCTCCTACACTTACTGGGGGGCGACACCGATAAACTCATCTTT. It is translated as CALRERLLHLLGGDTDKLIF.

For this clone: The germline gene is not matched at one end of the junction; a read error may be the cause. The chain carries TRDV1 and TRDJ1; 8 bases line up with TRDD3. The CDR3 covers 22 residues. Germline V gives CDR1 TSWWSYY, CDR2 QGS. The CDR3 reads CALGEPPFFLGDWRVSFDRLIF. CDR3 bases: TGTGCTCTTGGGGAACCGCCCTTCTTCCTGGGGGACTGGCGGGTTTCTTTCGATAGACTCATCTTT.

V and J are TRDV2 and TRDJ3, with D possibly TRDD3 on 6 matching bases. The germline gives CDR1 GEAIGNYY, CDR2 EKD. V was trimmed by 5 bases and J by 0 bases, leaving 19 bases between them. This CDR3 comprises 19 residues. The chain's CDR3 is CACGVVIRRHSWDTRQMFF. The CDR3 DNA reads TGTGCCTGTGGTGTGGTGATACGCCGCCACTCCTGGGACACCCGACAGATGTTTTTC.

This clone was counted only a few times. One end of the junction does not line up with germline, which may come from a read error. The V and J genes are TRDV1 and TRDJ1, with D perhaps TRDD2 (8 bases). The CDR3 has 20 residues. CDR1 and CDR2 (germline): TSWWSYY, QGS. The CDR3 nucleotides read TGTGCTCTTGGGGAACTCCCCCTTCCTAATCTACTGGGGAGCACCGACAAACTCATCTTT. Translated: CALGELPLPNLLGSTDKLIF.

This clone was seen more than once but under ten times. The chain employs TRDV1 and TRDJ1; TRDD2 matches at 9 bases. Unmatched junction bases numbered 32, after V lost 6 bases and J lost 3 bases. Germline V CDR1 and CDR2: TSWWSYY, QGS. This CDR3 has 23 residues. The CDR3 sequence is CALGSPPSYPHSVTGVYSDKLIF. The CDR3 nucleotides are TGTGCTCTTGGATCTCCCCCTTCCTACCCGCACAGTGTTACTGGGGTATATTCCGATAAACTCATCTTT.

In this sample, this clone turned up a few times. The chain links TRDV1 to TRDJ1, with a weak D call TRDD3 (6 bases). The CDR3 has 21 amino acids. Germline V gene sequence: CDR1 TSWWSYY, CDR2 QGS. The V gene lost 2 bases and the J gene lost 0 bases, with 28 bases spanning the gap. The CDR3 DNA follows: TGTGCTCTTGGGGAAGACGGCTTAATTCTCTGGGGAAGCAAGTACACCGATAAACTCATCTTT. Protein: CALGEDGLILWGSKYTDKLIF.

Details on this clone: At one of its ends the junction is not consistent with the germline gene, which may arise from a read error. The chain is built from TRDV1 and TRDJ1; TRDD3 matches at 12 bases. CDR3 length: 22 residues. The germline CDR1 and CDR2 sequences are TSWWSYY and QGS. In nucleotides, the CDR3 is TGTGCTGTTGGGGGATTGGGGGTAATAGGACTGGGGGATACCCAGTACACCGATAAACTCATCTTT. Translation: CAVGGLGVIGLGDTQYTDKLIF.

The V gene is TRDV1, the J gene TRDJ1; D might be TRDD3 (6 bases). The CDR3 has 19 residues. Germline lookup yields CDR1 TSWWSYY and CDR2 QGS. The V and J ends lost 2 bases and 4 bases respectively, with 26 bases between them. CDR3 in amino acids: CALGEISSPGDLYGDKLIF. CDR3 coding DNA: TGTGCTCTTGGGGAAATATCGAGTCCGGGGGACCTGTATGGCGATAAACTCATCTTT.

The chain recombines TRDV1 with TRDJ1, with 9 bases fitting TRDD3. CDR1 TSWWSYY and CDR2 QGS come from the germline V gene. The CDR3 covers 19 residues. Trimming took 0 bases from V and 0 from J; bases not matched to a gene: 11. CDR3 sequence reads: CALGELNWGRKKYTDKLIF. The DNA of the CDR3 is TGTGCTCTTGGGGAACTGAACTGGGGGAGAAAGAAGTACACCGATAAACTCATCTTT.

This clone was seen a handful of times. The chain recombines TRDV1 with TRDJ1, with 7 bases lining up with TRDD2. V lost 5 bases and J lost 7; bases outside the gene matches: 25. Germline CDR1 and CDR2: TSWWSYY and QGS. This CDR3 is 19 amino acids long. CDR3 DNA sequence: TGTGCTCTTGGGCCCCCAAGCCTTCCTCCAATGTACGGGCCGGGTAAACTCATCTTT. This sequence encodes CALGPPSLPPMYGPGKLIF.

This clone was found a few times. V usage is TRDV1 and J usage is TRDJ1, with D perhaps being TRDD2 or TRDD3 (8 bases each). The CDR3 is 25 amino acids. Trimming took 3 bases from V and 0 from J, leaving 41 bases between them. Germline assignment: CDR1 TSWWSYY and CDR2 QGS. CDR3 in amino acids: CALGDPLPTYWGFRLPGSYTDKLIF. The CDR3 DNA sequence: TGTGCTCTTGGGGATCCTCTTCCTACTTACTGGGGGTTCCGATTACCGGGCTCGTACACCGATAAACTCATCTTT.

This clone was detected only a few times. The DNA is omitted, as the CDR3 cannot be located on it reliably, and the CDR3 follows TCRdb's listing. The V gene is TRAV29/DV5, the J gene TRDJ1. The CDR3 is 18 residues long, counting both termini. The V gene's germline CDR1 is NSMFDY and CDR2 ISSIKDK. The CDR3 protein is CSVLLCSNQPRQRLKLIF.

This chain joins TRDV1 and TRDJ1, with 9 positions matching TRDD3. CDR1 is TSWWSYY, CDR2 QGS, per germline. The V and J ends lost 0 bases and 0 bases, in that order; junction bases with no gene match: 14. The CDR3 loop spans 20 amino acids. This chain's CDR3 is CALGELNHHWGRSYTDKLIF. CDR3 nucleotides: TGTGCTCTTGGGGAACTAAACCATCACTGGGGGAGATCCTACACCGATAAACTCATCTTT.

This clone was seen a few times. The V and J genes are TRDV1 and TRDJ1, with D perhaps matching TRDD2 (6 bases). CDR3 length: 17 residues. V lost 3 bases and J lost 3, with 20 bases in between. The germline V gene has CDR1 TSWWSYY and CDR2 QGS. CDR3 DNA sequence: TGTGCTCTTGGGGAGAATTCCTATCAGGGTACGGCCGATAAACTCATCTTT. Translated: CALGENSYQGTADKLIF.

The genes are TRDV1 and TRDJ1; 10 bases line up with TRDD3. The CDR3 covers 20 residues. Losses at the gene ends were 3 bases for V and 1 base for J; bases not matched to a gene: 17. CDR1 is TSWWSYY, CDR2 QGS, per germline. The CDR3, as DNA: TGTGCTCTTGGGGACCACCCGGGGAGTACTGGGGGATGTTCCACCGATAAACTCATCTTT. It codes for CALGDHPGSTGGCSTDKLIF.

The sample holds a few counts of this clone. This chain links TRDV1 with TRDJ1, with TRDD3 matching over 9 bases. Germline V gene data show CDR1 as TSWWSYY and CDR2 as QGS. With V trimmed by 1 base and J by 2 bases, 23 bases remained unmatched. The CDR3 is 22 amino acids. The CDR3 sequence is CALGEPLDPTHWGKAPTDKLIF. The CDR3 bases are TGTGCTCTTGGGGAACCCTTAGACCCTACCCACTGGGGGAAGGCCCCGACCGATAAACTCATCTTT.

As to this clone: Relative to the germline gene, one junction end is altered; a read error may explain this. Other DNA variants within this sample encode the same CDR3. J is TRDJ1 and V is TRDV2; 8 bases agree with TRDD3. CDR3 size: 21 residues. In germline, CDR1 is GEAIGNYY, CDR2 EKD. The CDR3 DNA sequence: TGTGCCTGTGACACCGGTCCGTGGGAGCCATGTGGGATACGGTACACCGATAAACTTATCTTT. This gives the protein CACDTGPWEPCGIRYTDKLIF.

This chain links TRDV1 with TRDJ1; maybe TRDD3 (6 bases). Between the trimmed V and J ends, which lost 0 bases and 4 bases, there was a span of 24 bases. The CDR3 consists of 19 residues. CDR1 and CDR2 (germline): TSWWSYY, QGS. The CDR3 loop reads CALGELVPWGPTVDDKLIF. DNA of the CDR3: TGTGCTCTTGGGGAACTAGTTCCCTGGGGTCCAACGGTGGACGATAAACTCATCTTT.

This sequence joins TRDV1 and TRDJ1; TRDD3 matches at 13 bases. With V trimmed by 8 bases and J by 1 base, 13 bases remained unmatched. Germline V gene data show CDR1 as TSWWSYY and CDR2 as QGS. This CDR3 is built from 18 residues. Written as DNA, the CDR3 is TGTGCTCTTTCCCACGACCGTACTGGGGGATACGGCACCGATAAACTCATCTTT. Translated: CALSHDRTGGYGTDKLIF.

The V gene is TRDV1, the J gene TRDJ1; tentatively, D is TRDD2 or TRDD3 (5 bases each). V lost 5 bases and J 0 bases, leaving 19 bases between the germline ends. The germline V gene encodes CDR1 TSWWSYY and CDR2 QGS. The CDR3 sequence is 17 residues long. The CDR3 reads CALGLPFLPGDTDKLIF. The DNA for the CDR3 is TGTGCTCTTGGGCTTCCCTTCTTACCGGGGGACACCGATAAACTCATCTTT.

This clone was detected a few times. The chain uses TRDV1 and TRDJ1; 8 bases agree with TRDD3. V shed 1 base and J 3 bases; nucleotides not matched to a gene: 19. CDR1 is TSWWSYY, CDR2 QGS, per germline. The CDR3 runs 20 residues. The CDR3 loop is CALGEPDAWDTQDRADKLIF. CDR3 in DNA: TGTGCTCTTGGGGAACCGGACGCCTGGGATACGCAGGATAGGGCCGATAAACTCATCTTT.

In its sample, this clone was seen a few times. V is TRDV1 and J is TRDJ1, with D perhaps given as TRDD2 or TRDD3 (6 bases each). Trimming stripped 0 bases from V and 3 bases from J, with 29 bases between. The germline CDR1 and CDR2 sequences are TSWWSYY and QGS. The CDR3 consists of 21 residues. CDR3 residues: CALGELGALPSAAGMSDKLIF. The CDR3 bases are TGTGCTCTTGGGGAACTGGGGGCCCTTCCCAGCGCTGCGGGGATGTCCGATAAACTCATCTTT.

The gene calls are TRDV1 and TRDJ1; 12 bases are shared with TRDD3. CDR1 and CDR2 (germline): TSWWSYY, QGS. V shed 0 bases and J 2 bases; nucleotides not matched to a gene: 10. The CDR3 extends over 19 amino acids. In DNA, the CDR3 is TGTGCTCTTGGGGAACTGGGGGTCCTGGGGGATACGTCTACCGATAAACTCATCTTT. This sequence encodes CALGELGVLGDTSTDKLIF.

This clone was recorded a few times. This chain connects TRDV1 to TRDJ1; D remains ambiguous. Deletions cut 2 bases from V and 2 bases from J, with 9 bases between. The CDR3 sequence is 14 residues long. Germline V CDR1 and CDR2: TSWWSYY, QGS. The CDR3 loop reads CALGEGTATDKLIF. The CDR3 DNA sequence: TGTGCTCTTGGGGAAGGTACTGCAACCGATAAACTCATCTTT.

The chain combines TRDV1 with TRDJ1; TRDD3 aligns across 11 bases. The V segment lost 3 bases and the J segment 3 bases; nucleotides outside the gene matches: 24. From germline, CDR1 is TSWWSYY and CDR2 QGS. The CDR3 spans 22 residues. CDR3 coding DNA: TGTGCTCTTGGGGACAACTACGGCGGAGTGGGGGATACGCGTATGGGTGCCGATAAACTCATCTTT. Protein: CALGDNYGGVGDTRMGADKLIF.

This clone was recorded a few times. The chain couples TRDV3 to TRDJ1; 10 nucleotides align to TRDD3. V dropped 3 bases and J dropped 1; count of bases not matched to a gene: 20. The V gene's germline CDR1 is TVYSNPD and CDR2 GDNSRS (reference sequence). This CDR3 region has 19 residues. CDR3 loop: CAFPPQPYWGIGSTDKLIF. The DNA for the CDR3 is TGTGCCTTCCCTCCACAACCTTACTGGGGGATTGGGAGCACCGATAAACTCATCTTT. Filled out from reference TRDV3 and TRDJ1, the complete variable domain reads CDKVTQSSPDQTVASGSEVVLLCTYDTVYSNPDLFWYRIRPDYSFQFVFYGDNSRSEGADFTQGRFSVKHILTQKAFHLVISPVRTEDSATYYCAFPPQPYWGIGSTDKLIFGKGTRVTVEP.

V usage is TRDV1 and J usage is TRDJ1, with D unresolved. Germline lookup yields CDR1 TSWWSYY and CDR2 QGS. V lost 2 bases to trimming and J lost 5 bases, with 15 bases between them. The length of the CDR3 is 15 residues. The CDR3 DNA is TGTGCTCTTGGGGAAGGGTCGGACCAAACGGATAAACTCATCTTT. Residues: CALGEGSDQTDKLIF.

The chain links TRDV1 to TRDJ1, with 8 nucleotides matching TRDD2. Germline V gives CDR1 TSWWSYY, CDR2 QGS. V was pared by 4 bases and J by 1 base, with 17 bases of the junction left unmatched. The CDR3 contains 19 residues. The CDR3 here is CALGGHFLLSTSPTDKLIF. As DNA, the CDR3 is TGTGCTCTTGGGGGCCACTTCCTACTCTCTACTTCCCCCACCGATAAACTCATCTTT.

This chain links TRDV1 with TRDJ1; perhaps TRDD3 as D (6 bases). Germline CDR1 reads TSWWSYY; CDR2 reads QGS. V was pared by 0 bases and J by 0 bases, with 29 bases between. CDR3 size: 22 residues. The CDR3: CALGELDSFHTNGGHYTDKLIF. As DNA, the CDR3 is TGTGCTCTTGGGGAACTCGACTCATTCCACACGAATGGGGGTCACTACACCGATAAACTCATCTTT.